The next 15 T cell receptor beta chains were all read from a single sample in a study of identical twins. MiXCR was run by TCRdb on the 5' RACE reads, yielding one entry per CDR3 protein. The sample lists some 710,000 distinct CDR3 sequences; approximately 6.1% were seen once. Sequenced material: naive T cells sorted from blood. These receptor sequences come from a man between 18 and 35 years old in good health.

This clonotype came up many times. The V gene is TRBV10-3, the J gene TRBJ1-3, with D unresolved. Germline CDR1 and CDR2: ENHRY and SYGVKD. The germline V and J ends were trimmed by 3 bases and 0 bases, with 9 bases remaining between them. The CDR3 extends over 15 amino acids. Here the CDR3 DNA reads TGTGCCATCAGTGACCCCGGAAACTCTGGAAACACCATATATTTT. As protein: CAISDPGNSGNTIYF.

There are many counts of this clonotype. The chain joins TRBV25-1 to TRBJ1-6, with D perhaps TRBD1 (6 bases). V lost 5 bases, J lost 1 base, and 12 bases lay in between. Looked up from germline, CDR1 is MGHDK and CDR2 is SYGVNS. This CDR3 has 16 residues. Here the CDR3 DNA reads TGTGCCAGCAGTACGCGGGGGCCTTCCTATAATTCACCCCTCCACTTT. Protein: CASSTRGPSYNSPLHF.

There are many counts of this clonotype. The rearrangement uses TRBV7-9 and TRBJ2-7; D is perhaps TRBD1 or TRBD2 (5 bases each). The CDR3 contains 15 residues. Germline V gene data show CDR1 as SEHNR and CDR2 as FQNEAQ (reference sequence). The V and J ends lost 5 bases and 2 bases respectively, with 16 bases between them. The CDR3 sequence is CASSEPGDGTYEQYF. The CDR3 DNA is TGTGCCAGCAGCGAACCCGGGGACGGAACCTACGAGCAGTACTTC.

This clonotype was picked up many times. The V and J genes are TRBV12-3 or TRBV12-4 and TRBJ1-2, with 8 bases aligning to TRBD1. Trimming removed 4 bases from V and 6 bases from J; junction bases left unmatched: 7. The CDR3 contains 14 residues. The CDR3 loop reads CASSSYRGSHGYTF. CDR3 DNA sequence: TGTGCCAGCAGTTCTTACAGGGGGAGCCATGGCTACACCTTC.

This clonotype has ten or more counts. DNA of the CDR3: TGCGCCAGCAGCTGGGGACGACTTGAGCAGTTCTTC. It encodes CASSWGRLEQFF. The rearrangement joins TRBV5-1 to TRBJ2-1; the D call may be TRBD1 or TRBD2 (5 bases each). Trimming took off 3 bases at V and 9 bases at J, with 10 bases between the two ends. This CDR3 has 12 residues. CDR1 SGHRS and CDR2 YFSETQ come from the germline V gene. Full variable domain (missing parts from reference TRBV5-1 and TRBJ2-1): KAGVTQTPRYLIKTRGQQVTLSCSPISGHRSVSWYQQTPGQGLQFLFEYFSETQRNKGNFPGRFSGRQFSNSRSEMNVSTLELGDSALYLCASSWGRLEQFFGPGTRLTVL.

This clonotype came up a few times. This rearrangement joins TRBV7-7 to TRBJ2-1; tentative D call: TRBD1 (6 bases). Germline V gene sequence: CDR1 SSHAT, CDR2 FNYEAQ (reference sequence). Deletions cut 5 bases from V and 9 bases from J, with 11 bases between. This CDR3 spans 12 amino acids. The chain's CDR3 is CASSPDSLEQFF. Written as DNA, the CDR3 is TGTGCCAGCAGCCCGGACAGCCTTGAGCAGTTCTTC. Variable domain in full (rest from reference TRBV7-7 and TRBJ2-1): GAGVSQSPRYKVTKRGQDVTLRCDPISSHATLYWYQQALGQGPEFLTYFNYEAQPDKSGLPSDRFSAERPEGSISTLTIQRTEQRDSAMYRCASSPDSLEQFFGPGTRLTVL.

This clonotype has at least ten counts. This chain uses TRBV7-6 with TRBJ2-1, with no clear D. The V and J ends lost 0 bases and 7 bases respectively, with 13 bases between them. The CDR3 consists of 15 residues. Germline V gene lookup returns CDR1 SGHVS and CDR2 FNYEAQ. The CDR3 region is CASSLASYGLNEQFF. CDR3 bases: TGTGCCAGCAGCTTAGCGTCGTATGGCTTGAATGAGCAGTTCTTC.

This clonotype was detected ten times or more. The gene calls are TRBV12-3 or TRBV12-4 and TRBJ2-1; D ambiguous. V gave up 6 bases and J gave up 5 bases, with 17 bases separating them. The CDR3 has 15 amino acids. CDR3 protein: CASSPNPNTHNEQFF. CDR3 DNA sequence: TGTGCCAGCAGCCCAAATCCTAACACCCACAATGAGCAGTTCTTC.

This chain uses TRBV5-1 with TRBJ1-2, with unresolved D. The V gene's germline CDR1 is SGHRS and CDR2 YFSETQ. The CDR3 totals 14 residues. V was trimmed by 0 bases and J by 6 bases, leaving 12 bases between them. The CDR3 loop is CASSLATTDNGYTF. The CDR3 nucleotides read TGCGCCAGCAGCTTGGCCACGACCGATAATGGCTACACCTTC.

As for this clonotype: One end of the junction does not line up with germline, which may come from a read error. The chain joins TRBV20-1 to TRBJ2-1; 14 bases agree with TRBD2. The CDR3 is 16 amino acids. CDR1 is DFQATT, CDR2 SNEGSKA, per germline (reference sequence). CDR3 region: CSARGLAGGFYNEQFF. CDR3 sequence (DNA): TGCAGTGCAAGAGGACTAGCGGGAGGCTTCTACAATGAGCAGTTCTTC.

V is TRBV5-1 and J is TRBJ2-5; 7 bases align to TRBD2. The CDR3 runs to 16 residues. CDR1 and CDR2 (germline): SGHRS, YFSETQ. V trimming: 0 bases; J trimming: 2 bases; junction bases outside the gene matches: 7. CDR3 sequence reads: CASSLGRTSQQETQYF. CDR3 sequence (DNA): TGCGCCAGCAGCTTGGGTAGGACTAGTCAACAAGAGACCCAGTACTTC.

The rearrangement links TRBV25-1 to TRBJ1-1, with 9 positions matching TRBD1. Germline V CDR1 and CDR2: MGHDK, SYGVNS. J was trimmed by 11 bases and V by 3 bases; bases with no gene match: 10. This CDR3 spans 14 amino acids. CDR3 nucleotides: TGTGCCAGCAGTGATTTACGGGGGACAGGGACGGCTTTCTTT. It specifies CASSDLRGTGTAFF.

This clonotype was counted many times. V gene TRBV7-9 combines with J gene TRBJ1-6; D gene uncertain. This CDR3 is 16 amino acids long. The germline V gene encodes CDR1 SEHNR and CDR2 FQNEAQ (reference sequence). The V end was cut by 2 bases, the J end by 6 bases, with 14 bases between. CDR3 residues: CASSLLPGSGNSPLHF. Here the CDR3 DNA reads TGTGCCAGCAGCTTATTGCCGGGCAGCGGTAATTCACCCCTCCACTTT.

There are a few counts of this clonotype. The chain has TRBV20-1 and TRBJ2-5, with TRBD2 matching over 8 bases. The CDR3 is made up of 12 amino acids. Germline CDR1 is DFQATT and CDR2 is SNEGSKA (reference sequence). With 8 bases clipped from V and 4 bases from J, the junction kept 6 bases outside the gene matches. In DNA, the CDR3 is TGCAGTATGGCGCTAGCGGGAGAGACCCAGTACTTC. Protein: CSMALAGETQYF.

V is TRBV11-2 and J is TRBJ1-1; D is ambiguous. Germline assignment: CDR1 SGHAT and CDR2 FQNNGV. With 3 bases removed from V and 1 base from J, the gap between germline ends came to 15 bases. This CDR3 has 16 residues. CDR3 sequence: CASSFIGRGRNTEAFF. The CDR3 nucleotides read TGTGCCAGCAGCTTTATCGGTCGTGGGAGGAACACTGAAGCTTTCTTT.